This T cell receptor (beta chain) is drawn from a study of somatic mutations in cytotoxic T cells in rheumatoid arthritis. Study in general: Using a FACSAria II or Sony SH800, a portion of the V beta antibody-stained T-cell populations were flow-sorted at nearly 100% purity, and among those populations were V beta1+ cells that were then sequenced for TCRB.

Clones were sequenced by immunoSEQ multiplex PCR, and TCRdb holds only the in-frame ones, with some missing. The sample yields about 2,800 clones, about 68% seen once. This CDR3 is built from 15 residues. Trimming at V came to 3 bases and at J to 2 bases, leaving 7 bases not matched to a gene. Germline loops: CDR1 LGHNA, CDR2 YSLEER. The sample consisted of CD8+ T cells sorted from synovial fluid. The source is a woman under 30 with rheumatoid arthritis. This sequence joins TRBV4-3 and TRBJ2-7, with 7 bases fitting TRBD1. The CDR3 protein is CASSQGTGTAYEQYF. The CDR3 DNA follows: TGCGCCAGCAGCCAGGGTACCGGGACAGCCTACGAGCAGTACTTC.